This T cell receptor beta chain came from a study of T cell responses to AZD1222 COVID-19 vaccine. Overall study findings and caveats: Clonal diversity was possibly underestimated, and the donors were mostly white British, with more females.

To note about this clone: Its antigen is not identified.

The protocol was immunoSEQ multiplex PCR, while the TCRdb copy is restricted to in-frame clones and leaves out a portion. The sample lists over 200,000 clones, around 94% seen once, with approximately 1.5% in the top ten. Germline lookup yields CDR1 LGHNA and CDR2 YNFKEQ. The V and J ends lost 0 bases and 4 bases respectively, with 12 bases between them. The CDR3 extends over 15 amino acids. This TCR was sampled from an adult who received the MenACWY meningococcal vaccine as a control. V is TRBV4-2 and J is TRBJ2-5; weak D call: TRBD2 (6 bases). The sequences come from peripheral blood, collected 28 days after the second dose of the MenACWY control vaccine. The CDR3 reads CASSQDLLGGETQYF. CDR3 nucleotide sequence: TGTGCCAGCAGCCAAGATCTATTGGGGGGAGAGACCCAGTACTTC.